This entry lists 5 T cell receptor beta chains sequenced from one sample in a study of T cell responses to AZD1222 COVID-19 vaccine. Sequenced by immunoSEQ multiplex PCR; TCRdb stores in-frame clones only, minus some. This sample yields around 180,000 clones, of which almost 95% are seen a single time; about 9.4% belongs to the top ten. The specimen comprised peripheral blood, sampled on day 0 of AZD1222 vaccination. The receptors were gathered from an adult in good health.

The chain's CDR3 is CASSPTGKNTEAFF. In DNA form, the CDR3 reads TGTGCCAGCTCACCAACAGGAAAGAACACTGAAGCTTTCTTT. The chain uses TRBV18 and TRBJ1-1, with D possibly being TRBD1 (5 bases). Trimming stripped 2 bases from V and 1 base from J, with 8 bases between. There are 14 residues in the CDR3. Germline V gene sequence: CDR1 KGHSH, CDR2 LQKENI.

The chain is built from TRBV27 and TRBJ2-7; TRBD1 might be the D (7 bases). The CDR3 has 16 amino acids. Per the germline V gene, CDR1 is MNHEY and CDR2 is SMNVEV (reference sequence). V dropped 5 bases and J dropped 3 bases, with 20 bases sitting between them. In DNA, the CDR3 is TGTGCCAGCAGTCAATCCCGGACAGGAGGGTTCTACGAGCAGTACTTC. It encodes CASSQSRTGGFYEQYF.

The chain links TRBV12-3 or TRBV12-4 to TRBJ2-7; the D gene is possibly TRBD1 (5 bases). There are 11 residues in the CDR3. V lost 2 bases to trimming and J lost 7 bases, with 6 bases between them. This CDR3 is CASSLKGEQYF. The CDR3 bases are TGTGCCAGCAGTTTAAAGGGGGAGCAGTACTTC.

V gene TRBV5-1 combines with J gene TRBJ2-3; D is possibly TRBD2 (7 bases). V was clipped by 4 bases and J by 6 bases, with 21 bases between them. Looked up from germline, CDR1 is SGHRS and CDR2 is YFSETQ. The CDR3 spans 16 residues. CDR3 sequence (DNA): TGCGCCAGCAGCCCTCCCGGGGGGCCTCCAGCGGATACGCAGTATTTT. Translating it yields CASSPPGGPPADTQYF. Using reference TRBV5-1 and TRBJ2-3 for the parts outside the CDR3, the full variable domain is KAGVTQTPRYLIKTRGQQVTLSCSPISGHRSVSWYQQTPGQGLQFLFEYFSETQRNKGNFPGRFSGRQFSNSRSEMNVSTLELGDSALYLCASSPPGGPPADTQYFGPGTRLTVL.

CDR3 sequence reads: CAIEAGNNEQFF. As DNA, the CDR3 is TGTGCCATCGAAGCGGGAAACAATGAGCAGTTCTTC. The V and J genes are TRBV10-3 and TRBJ2-1; 7 nucleotides match TRBD2. Per the germline V gene, CDR1 is ENHRY and CDR2 is SYGVKD. The trim removed 8 bases at V and 5 bases at J, leaving 3 bases unmatched. The CDR3 has 12 amino acids.